This TCR beta chain was observed in a study of blood T cell repertoires in COVID-19. About the research overall: T cells, B-cell-depleted T cells, or PBMCs provided the cDNA or gDNA that served as material.

Using immunoSEQ multiplex PCR, the repertoire was profiled, and TCRdb retains in-frame clones only, with some absent. This sample yields roughly 150,000 clones, of which around 80% are seen a single time; roughly 3.5% belongs to the top ten. V dropped 1 base and J dropped 4; count of bases not matched to a gene: 6. Germline CDR1 and CDR2: LGHDT and YNNKEL (reference sequence). The CDR3 covers 16 residues. The receptor's source is an older woman who had recovered from COVID-19. V is TRBV3-1 (or the pseudogene TRBV3-2) and J is TRBJ2-1; 8 bases match TRBD2. The sequenced sample was PBMCs or T cells enriched from blood (not recorded which). CDR3 coding DNA: TGTGCCAGCAGCCAAGTGCCGGGGGGGGCTTACAATGAGCAGTTCTTC. This sequence encodes CASSQVPGGAYNEQFF.